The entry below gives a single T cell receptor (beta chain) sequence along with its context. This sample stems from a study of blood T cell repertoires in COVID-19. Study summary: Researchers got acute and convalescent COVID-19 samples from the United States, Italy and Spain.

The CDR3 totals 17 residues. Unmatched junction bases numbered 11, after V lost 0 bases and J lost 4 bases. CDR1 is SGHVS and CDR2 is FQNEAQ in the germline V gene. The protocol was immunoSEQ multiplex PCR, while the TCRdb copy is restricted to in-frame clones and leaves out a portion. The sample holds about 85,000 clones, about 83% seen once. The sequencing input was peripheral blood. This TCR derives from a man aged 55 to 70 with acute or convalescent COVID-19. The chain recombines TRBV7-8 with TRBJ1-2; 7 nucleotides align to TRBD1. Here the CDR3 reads CASSLAGDSLSPYGYTF. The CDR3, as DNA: TGTGCCAGCAGCTTAGCTGGGGACAGTCTTAGCCCCTATGGCTACACCTTC.